The clone carrying this TCR beta chain has at least ten counts. TCR beta CDR3 amplification from genomic DNA was performed by two-round multiplex PCR. Every TRBV and TRBJ gene had its own specific primer in first-round PCR. TCRdb used MiXCR to reprocess the multiplex PCR reads, holding one entry per CDR3 protein. The table lists fewer than 40,000 distinct CDR3 sequences, around 30% of them singletons. This entry belongs to a study of prognosis after radiotherapy for stage I lung cancer. For the study at large: Patients (approximately 13 men, over five women) were aged roughly 53 to 90, median about 77 years.

The CDR3 runs 15 residues. Germline V gene lookup returns CDR1 SNHLY and CDR2 FYNNEI. V lost 6 bases and J lost 2, with 14 bases in between. Specimen: PBMCs, collected before or after stereotactic body radiation therapy (not recorded which). The TCR originated in a donor over 45 with non-small cell lung cancer. The genes are TRBV2 and TRBJ1-5; tentative D call: TRBD1 (6 bases). The CDR3 bases are TGTGCCAGCAGGAGGGGGGGTGGTGGCAATCAGCCCCAGCATTTT. The encoded protein is CASRRGGGGNQPQHF.